A selection of T cell receptor beta chains follows, all from one sample in a study of cytomegalovirus exposure and HLA in healthy donors. Sequencing used immunoSEQ multiplex PCR; TCRdb keeps in-frame clones, though not all of them. The sample consists of about 76,000 clones, more than 80% of them appearing once. The sample was PBMCs. These receptors were obtained from a woman in her twenties or thirties in good health and CMV-seronegative. Each CDR3 is given with its conserved first and last residue. The D gene is left open where the match is weak. Part of the rows lack a size; the others show once, few, many or a class for expanded clones.

>NA|TRBJ1-2|TRBV25-1|NA
TGTGCCAGCACCCAATTTGGACAGAATGGCTACACCTTC
CASTQFGQNGYTF
>NA|TRBJ1-4|TRBV29-1|TRBD1
TGCAGCTTCCAGGCGCCCCTAGGGCAGGGGGACGAAAAACTGTTTTTT
CSFQAPLGQGDEKLFF
>NA|TRBJ2-5|TRBV2|TRBD1
TGTGCCAGCAGGACCACCCAACTCGGACAGGTGGACAGGGGGCAGCAGTACTTC
CASRTTQLGQVDRGQQYF
>NA|TRBJ2-2|TRBV15|NA
TGTGCCACCAGCAGAGATTCGGCCGGGGAGCTGTTTTTT
CATSRDSAGELFF
>NA|TRBJ2-5|TRBV4-3|TRBD2
TGCGCCAGCAGCCAAGATTTATGGCGCCCTGGACTAGCTTTGGAGACCCAGTACTTC
CASSQDLWRPGLALETQYF
>NA|TRBJ1-2|TRBV18|TRBD1
TGTGCCAGCTCACCGCGACAGGGACCCCCTGATGGCTACACCTTC
CASSPRQGPPDGYTF
>NA|TRBJ1-5|TRBV5-1|NA
TGCGCCAGCAGCCCGGGGGACCAGGGCCATCAGCCCCAGCATTTT
CASSPGDQGHQPQHF
>once|TRBJ1-6|TRBV27|NA
TGTGCCAGCAGCCCCGAACGGGGAGCGACCCCCCTCCACTTT
CASSPERGATPLHF
>once|TRBJ2-1|TRBV19|TRBD2
TGTGCCAGTAGTAGACCAATAGCGGGAGGGCCGGGTGAGCAGTTCTTC
CASSRPIAGGPGEQFF
>NA|TRBJ2-5|TRBV28|NA
TGTGCCAGCAGTTTCAGAAACGAAGAGACCCAGTACTTC
CASSFRNEETQYF
>NA|TRBJ1-3|TRBV11-3|NA
TGTGCCAGCAGCTTAAGGGACTGGCCGGGCTCGGTGAGAAACACCATATATTTT
CASSLRDWPGSVRNTIYF
>NA|TRBJ1-6|TRBV6-5|TRBD1
TGTGCCAGCAAGGGGGCCCAGGGGACTTCACCCCTCCACTTT
CASKGAQGTSPLHF
>NA|TRBJ2-7|TRBV5-1|TRBD1
TGCGCCAGCAGCCAGATGGACAGGCACCCTACCTACGAGCAGTACTTC
CASSQMDRHPTYEQYF
>NA|TRBJ2-7|TRBV27|TRBD1
TGTGCCAGCAGTTTACGGGACAGGGGCGGGGAGCAGTACTTC
CASSLRDRGGEQYF
>NA|TRBJ2-7|TRBV19|TRBD1
TGTGCCAGTAGTAGGGACAGGGGGTCCTACGAGCAGTACTTC
CASSRDRGSYEQYF
>NA|TRBJ1-1|TRBV5-5|TRBD1
TGTGCCAGCAGTAGGGGACAGGACGGAGCATCGGGTTGTTTCTTT
CASSRGQDGASGCFF
>NA|TRBJ2-2|TRBV6-1|NA
TGTGCCAGCAGTGCCTCGAGCTGGACCGGGGAGCTGTTTTTT
CASSASSWTGELFF
>NA|TRBJ2-1|TRBV15|TRBD1
TGTGCCACCAGCAGACCGGGACAGGACTACAATGAGCAGTTCTTC
CATSRPGQDYNEQFF
>NA|TRBJ2-3|TRBV21-1|NA
TGTGCCAGCAGCAAGAGGACTAGCAGCAGACCCACAGATACGCAGTATTTT
CASSKRTSSRPTDTQYF
>NA|TRBJ2-2|TRBV6-4|TRBD1
TGTGCCAGCAGTGTCTTGGCAGGGGGTGACACCGGGGAGCTGTTTTTT
CASSVLAGGDTGELFF
>NA|TRBJ1-1|TRBV6-5|NA
TGTGCCAGCAAAAGGGGGAACACTGAAGCTTTCTTT
CASKRGNTEAFF
>NA|TRBJ2-2|TRBV14|TRBD2
TGTGCCAGCAGCCTTCGACTAGCGGGAAACACCGGGGAGCTGTTTTTT
CASSLRLAGNTGELFF
>NA|TRBJ1-1|TRBV4-1|NA
TGCGCCAGCAGCCTACAGGGTAACACTGAAGCTTTCTTT
CASSLQGNTEAFF
>NA|TRBJ1-3|TRBV7-3|NA
TGTGCCAGCAGCCCCACAGGTGGAAACACCATATATTTT
CASSPTGGNTIYF
>NA|TRBJ2-5|TRBV9|NA
TGTGCCAGCAGCGTAGCGCGGGGAACGCAAGAGACCCAGTACTTC
CASSVARGTQETQYF
>NA|TRBJ2-1|TRBV11-1|TRBD1
TGTGCCAGCAGCTTCTTCGGGACAGGGGGGTACAATGAGCAGTTCTTC
CASSFFGTGGYNEQFF
>NA|TRBJ2-1|TRBV6-5|TRBD2
TGTGCCAGCACCCCCTCGGGAGGTTACAATGAGCAGTTCTTC
CASTPSGGYNEQFF
>once|TRBJ2-5|TRBV28|TRBD1
TGTGCCAGCAGCCGAACAGGGGGGGAGACCCAGTACTTC
CASSRTGGETQYF
>NA|TRBJ2-7|TRBV5-1|NA
TGCGCCAGCAGCTTGGATGCAACTCCCTACGACGAGCAGTACTTC
CASSLDATPYDEQYF
>NA|TRBJ1-5|TRBV6-1|TRBD1
TGTGCCAGCAGTGCCGTGGGACAGTTTGGGAATCAGCCCCAGCATTTT
CASSAVGQFGNQPQHF
>NA|TRBJ1-2|TRBV5-1|TRBD1
TGCGCCAGCAGCTCGACAGGGGGCGAGGATGGCTACACCTTC
CASSSTGGEDGYTF
>NA|TRBJ2-3|TRBV4-1|TRBD2
TGCGCCAGCAGCCAAGATATGTTTGGGACTAGCGGGAGAGGGGATACGCAGTATTTT
CASSQDMFGTSGRGDTQYF
>NA|TRBJ2-7|TRBV5-6|NA
TGTGCCAGCAGCACTCGAAATTACGAGCAGTACTTC
CASSTRNYEQYF
>NA|TRBJ2-2|TRBV2|TRBD1
TGTGCCAGCAGTTGGGACAGGGGAACCGGGGAGCTGTTTTTT
CASSWDRGTGELFF
>NA|TRBJ1-3|TRBV9|NA
TGTGCCAGCAGCGAGTTAGCATTCTCTGGAAACACCATATATTTT
CASSELAFSGNTIYF
>NA|TRBJ2-3|TRBV9|NA
TGTGCCAGCAGCGTAGTAGGGGCTGGTACGCAGTATTTT
CASSVVGAGTQYF
>NA|TRBJ1-1|TRBV30|NA
TGTGCCTGGAGTGTACAAGGATTTTCTTCGGGGGGCACTGAAGCTTTCTTT
CAWSVQGFSSGGTEAFF
>NA|TRBJ2-3|TRBV4-2|NA
TGTGCCAGCAGCCAAGGCAGGGCGATAGGCACAGATACGCAGTATTTT
CASSQGRAIGTDTQYF
>NA|TRBJ2-1|TRBV7-3|NA
TGTGCCAGCAGCCGGGACAACTACAATGAGCAGTTCTTC
CASSRDNYNEQFF
>once|TRBJ1-1|TRBV2|TRBD1
TGTGCCAGCAGGGACAGGGGGTTCCGTTTCGCTGAAGCTTTCTTT
CASRDRGFRFAEAFF
>NA|TRBJ2-5|TRBV5-4|TRBD2
TGTGCCAGCAGCTTGGGGCTAGCGGGAGGGCTGGGAGAGACCCAGTACTTC
CASSLGLAGGLGETQYF
>few|TRBJ2-2|TRBV11-1|TRBD1
TGTGCCAGCAGCACCGAGGCCGGGACAGGGCTCTTCGGGGAGCTGTTTTTT
CASSTEAGTGLFGELFF
>NA|TRBJ1-3|TRBV30|TRBD1
TGTGCCCGATCAACAGGGGCTGGAAACACCATATATTTT
CARSTGAGNTIYF
>NA|TRBJ1-1|TRBV7-5|NA
TGTGCCAGACACCGCCGATGTAGGAACACTGAAGCTTTCTTT
CARHRRCRNTEAFF
>NA|TRBJ1-1|TRBV7-8|TRBD1
TGTGCCAGCAGTCCCTCTGGGACAGGTATTACGGGAGCTTTCTTT
CASSPSGTGITGAFF
>NA|TRBJ1-2|TRBV4-1|NA
TGCGCCAGCAGCCAAGGTTTTCGCGGTTCGTATGGCTACACCTTC
CASSQGFRGSYGYTF